This T cell receptor (beta chain) was observed in a study of T cell responses to AZD1222 COVID-19 vaccine. CDR1 MDHEN and CDR2 SYDVKM come from the germline V gene. The germline V and J ends were trimmed by 2 bases and 7 bases, with 20 bases remaining between them. This CDR3 spans 16 amino acids. The protocol was immunoSEQ multiplex PCR, while the TCRdb copy is restricted to in-frame clones and leaves out a portion. The profile shows 60,000 to 75,000 clones, 84% of them singletons. The chain has TRBV28 and TRBJ1-1, with D perhaps matching TRBD1 (5 bases). This TCR derives from an adult in good health. The material sequenced was peripheral blood, taken on day 0 of AZD1222 vaccination. The CDR3 reads CASSLGGAAPTGEAFF. CDR3 in DNA: TGTGCCAGCAGTTTAGGTGGGGCAGCCCCTACGGGTGAAGCTTTCTTT.